This TCR beta chain was profiled in a study of neurological immune-mediated disorders. Notes on the study in general: The greatest degree of TCR clonal expansion was observed in HTLV-1-associated myelopathy, with the lowest in multiple sclerosis, below that of healthy controls.

Ten or more counts support this clonotype. As yet, its antigen is unknown. 5'RACE with 10-nucleotide random UMIs produced the cDNA. Every sequencing run returned over 160 million TCR-beta sequences, which were derived from 15-18 subjects. TCRdb reanalysed the 5' RACE reads using MiXCR and keeps one entry per CDR3 protein. The sample holds some 30,000 distinct CDR3 sequences, under 25% seen once. The CDR3 spans 14 residues. Germline assignment: CDR1 SGHDN and CDR2 FVKESK. J was trimmed by 4 bases and V by 4 bases; bases with no gene match: 6. There were about 920,000 CD4+ or CD8+ T cells used in the sorted libraries.

The genes are TRBV14 and TRBJ1-2; 7 positions match TRBD1. The sample was CD4+ T cells from blood. The receptor was derived from a man in his forties or fifties with HTLV-1-associated myelopathy (HAM/TSP). CDR3: CASSRNRDSYGYTF. The CDR3 nucleotides read TGTGCCAGCAGCCGTAACCGGGACAGCTATGGCTACACCTTC.